This TCR beta chain was recovered during a study of cytomegalovirus exposure and HLA in healthy donors. On the study more broadly: Of all 400 or so donors who were genotyped, 75% to 90% belonged to the Caucasian-associated ancestry cluster.

The CDR3 has 12 residues. CDR1 is SGDLS, CDR2 YYNGEE, per germline. The V end lost 0 bases, the J end lost 10 bases, and 10 bases lay between the germline ends. It was with 60 Vbeta and 13 Jbeta primers that the PCR ran. Using immunoSEQ multiplex PCR, the repertoire was profiled, and TCRdb retains in-frame clones only, with some absent. Of some 190,000 clones listed, 75% to 85% are singletons. The source is a young woman in good health and CMV-seropositive. What was sequenced was PBMCs. The V gene is TRBV9, the J gene TRBJ1-2, with D hard to call. The CDR3 sequence: CASSVGRGIYTF. The CDR3 nucleotides read TGTGCCAGCAGCGTAGGAAGAGGGATCTACACCTTC.